The 3 T cell receptor beta chains below all came from one sample that was sequenced in a study of blood T cell repertoires in COVID-19. Data came from immunoSEQ multiplex PCR; TCRdb stores just in-frame clones and leaves some out. The table has over 250,000 clones, 80% to 90% seen once; the top ten hold 8% to 13%. What was sequenced was peripheral blood. Every receptor here comes from a woman in her sixties or seventies with acute or convalescent COVID-19.

V usage is TRBV5-6 and J usage is TRBJ2-3; TRBD2 is a possible D gene (6 bases). Germline lookup yields CDR1 SGHDT and CDR2 YYEEEE. V lost 3 bases, J lost 4 bases, and 9 bases lay in between. CDR3 length: 13 amino acids. The CDR3 DNA follows: TGTGCCAGCAGCTCCTTAGCGGCAGATACGCAGTATTTT. This sequence encodes CASSSLAADTQYF.

V gene TRBV25-1 combines with J gene TRBJ1-2; D remains ambiguous. From germline, CDR1 is MGHDK and CDR2 SYGVNS. Trimming pared 2 bases from V and 7 bases from J, leaving 14 bases between. CDR3 length equals 14 residues. The CDR3 coding sequence is TGTGCCAGCAGTGAAGCCTCCAGGCCAGCTGGCTACACCTTC. It yields the protein CASSEASRPAGYTF.

This clone was recorded a few times. This chain connects TRBV9 to TRBJ2-2; D might be TRBD1 (7 bases). CDR3 size: 18 residues. Trimming pared 4 bases from V and 0 bases from J, leaving 19 bases between. Germline assignment: CDR1 SGDLS and CDR2 YYNGEE. The CDR3 loop is CASSSRSRGASNTGELFF. In DNA form, the CDR3 reads TGTGCCAGCAGCTCCCGATCCAGGGGGGCATCGAACACCGGGGAGCTGTTTTTT. The full variable domain, completed using reference TRBV9 and TRBJ2-2, is DSGVTQTPKHLITATGQRVTLRCSPRSGDLSVYWYQQSLDQGLQFLIQYYNGEERAKGNILERFSAQQFPDLHSELNLSSLELGDSALYFCASSSRSRGASNTGELFFGEGSRLTVL.